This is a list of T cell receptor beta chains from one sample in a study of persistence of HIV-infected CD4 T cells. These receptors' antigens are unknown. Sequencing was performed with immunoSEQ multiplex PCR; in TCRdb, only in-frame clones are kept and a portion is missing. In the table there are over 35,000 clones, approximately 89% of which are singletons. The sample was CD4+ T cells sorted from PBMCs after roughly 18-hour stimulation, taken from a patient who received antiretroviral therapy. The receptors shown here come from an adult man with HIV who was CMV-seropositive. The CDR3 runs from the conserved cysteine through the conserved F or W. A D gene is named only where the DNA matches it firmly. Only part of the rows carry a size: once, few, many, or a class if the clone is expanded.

TGTGCCATCAGCCCCGGACAGGGTGAGGGCAGGAATGAGCAGTTCTTC | CAISPGQGEGRNEQFF | TRBJ2-1 | NA | TRBD1 | TRBV10-3
TGTGCCAGTAGTATACGGAAAGCGGGGGGAGCCGGGGAGCTGTTTTTT | CASSIRKAGGAGELFF | TRBJ2-2 | NA | TRBD2 | TRBV19
TGCGCCAGCAGCCCCTTGGACAGGAAGACTAATGAAAAACTGTTTTTT | CASSPLDRKTNEKLFF | TRBJ1-4 | NA | TRBD1 | TRBV5-1
TGTGCCTGGAGCAAGACAGGGCAAAACACCATATATTTT | CAWSKTGQNTIYF | TRBJ1-3 | NA | TRBD1 | TRBV30
TGCGCCAGCAGCTTGGTGGGGACAGGGGGCGAAAAACTGTTTTTT | CASSLVGTGGEKLFF | TRBJ1-4 | few | TRBD1 | TRBV5-1
TGTGCCAGCAGCTTGACTAGCGGAGACGAGCAGTACTTC | CASSLTSGDEQYF | TRBJ2-7 | NA | TRBD2 | TRBV5-4
TGCGCCAGCAGCGCCCAAAGGGGGGCATCGTTCGAGCAGTACTTC | CASSAQRGASFEQYF | TRBJ2-7 | NA | NA | TRBV5-1
TGTGCCAGCAGTTTAGGGGGTGGGACCGGGGAGCTGTTTTTT | CASSLGGGTGELFF | TRBJ2-2 | NA | NA | TRBV28
TGTGCCAGCAGCTTGGGTGGGACATCCGTGAATGAGCAGTTCTTC | CASSLGGTSVNEQFF | TRBJ2-1 | NA | NA | TRBV5-4
TGCGCCACCTGGACCGCCAACTATGGCTACACCTTC | CATWTANYGYTF | TRBJ1-2 | NA | NA | TRBV10-2
TGTGCCAGCAGTTACAGGGACACCTACAATGAGCAGTTCTTC | CASSYRDTYNEQFF | TRBJ2-1 | NA | NA | TRBV6-5
TGTGCCAGCAGTTACGACAGGGGCCCCTACGAGCAGTACTTC | CASSYDRGPYEQYF | TRBJ2-7 | NA | TRBD1 | TRBV6-5
TGCGCCAGCAGCCAGGACCTGACAGGGGGCTCCTACGAGCAGTACTTC | CASSQDLTGGSYEQYF | TRBJ2-7 | NA | TRBD1 | TRBV5-1
TGCGCCAGCAGCTCCCTTAGCGGGGGAGACAATGAGCAGTTCTTC | CASSSLSGGDNEQFF | TRBJ2-1 | NA | TRBD2 | TRBV5-1
TGTGCCACCAGCAGAGATCTCGTAGGACACGAGCAGTACTTC | CATSRDLVGHEQYF | TRBJ2-7 | NA | NA | TRBV15
TGTGCCAGCAGCGCCCGGGACAGGGGCTACTATGGCTACACCTTC | CASSARDRGYYGYTF | TRBJ1-2 | NA | TRBD1 | TRBV5-4
TGTGCCAGCAGCCAAGATCAAGCCCGGCAGTATTTT | CASSQDQARQYF | TRBJ2-3 | NA | NA | TRBV3-1/TRBV3-2
TGTGCCAGCTACCTAGACAGGCAGAACACTGAAGCTTTCTTT | CASYLDRQNTEAFF | TRBJ1-1 | NA | NA | TRBV2
TGTGCCAGCAGCTACGACAGAAACTACGAGCAGTACTTC | CASSYDRNYEQYF | TRBJ2-7 | NA | NA | TRBV12-3/TRBV12-4
TGTGCCAGCAGCCGGGACAGGGGGGACCAGCCCCAGCATTTT | CASSRDRGDQPQHF | TRBJ1-5 | NA | TRBD1 | TRBV5-5
TGTGCCAGCAGCGCCTCCACGTATAGCGGGGGCTACAATGAGCAGTTCTTC | CASSASTYSGGYNEQFF | TRBJ2-1 | NA | TRBD2 | TRBV9
TGTGCCATCAGTGAGTCTTGGACTAGCGGTGCCACCGGGGAGCTGTTTTTT | CAISESWTSGATGELFF | TRBJ2-2 | NA | TRBD2 | TRBV10-3
TGTGCCAGCAGCCAATCAGGGACAGGGAATGGCTACACCTTC | CASSQSGTGNGYTF | TRBJ1-2 | once | TRBD1 | TRBV4-2
TGTGCCAGCAGTGGCCGGGCGCCGAGGGGAAGCTCTGGAAACACCATATATTTT | CASSGRAPRGSSGNTIYF | TRBJ1-3 | NA | NA | TRBV2
TGCGCCAGCAGCTTGGTCGACCACACAGATACGCAGTATTTT | CASSLVDHTDTQYF | TRBJ2-3 | NA | NA | TRBV5-1
TGTGCCAGAAGCTTGAGGGCCAGGCCCAATCAGCCCCAGCATTTT | CARSLRARPNQPQHF | TRBJ1-5 | NA | NA | TRBV5-3
TGCGCCAGCAGCTTGGGGTCTGGAGAGACCCAGTACTTC | CASSLGSGETQYF | TRBJ2-5 | NA | NA | TRBV5-1
TGTGCCAGTAGTAAACAAGAGGCCGGGAACACAGGAAACACCATATATTTT | CASSKQEAGNTGNTIYF | TRBJ1-3 | NA | NA | TRBV19
TGTGCCAGTAGTGCGGTCCAGGGTTCTCCTGAAGCTTTCTTT | CASSAVQGSPEAFF | TRBJ1-1 | NA | NA | TRBV19
TGTGCCAGCAGCTTAGTAGCGGGGGGCCTCTCCTACGAGCAGTACTTC | CASSLVAGGLSYEQYF | TRBJ2-7 | NA | TRBD2 | TRBV7-2
TGTGCCAGCTCCCCCAGCGGAGGGGGCGATATTAACACCATATATTTT | CASSPSGGGDINTIYF | TRBJ1-3 | NA | TRBD1 | TRBV18
TGTGCCAGCAGGCTAGGGACTAGCGGGGCCGGGGAGCTGTTTTTT | CASRLGTSGAGELFF | TRBJ2-2 | NA | TRBD2 | TRBV6-6
TGTGCCAGCTCACCAATGACGGTTGTTAATTCACCCCTCCACTTT | CASSPMTVVNSPLHF | TRBJ1-6 | NA | NA | TRBV18
TGTGCCAGCAGCTTAGGGGGGAGCAAAAACATTCAGTACTTC | CASSLGGSKNIQYF | TRBJ2-4 | NA | NA | TRBV7-2
TGCAGCGTTGCACAGGGTACCTACGAGCAGTACTTC | CSVAQGTYEQYF | TRBJ2-7 | NA | NA | TRBV29-1
TGTGCCAGCAGTTACCGTAGCTCCTACGAGCAGTACTTC | CASSYRSSYEQYF | TRBJ2-7 | NA | NA | TRBV6-6
TGTGCCAGCAGGGGGGTCGCCGATACGCAGTATTTT | CASRGVADTQYF | TRBJ2-3 | NA | NA | TRBV28
TGTGCCAGCAGCTCGAACGAGACAGGGGATAATTCACCCCTCCACTTT | CASSSNETGDNSPLHF | TRBJ1-6 | NA | TRBD1 | TRBV7-4
TGTGCCAGTAGAACGACAGGGGCCGCCAATGAGCAGTTCTTC | CASRTTGAANEQFF | TRBJ2-1 | once | TRBD1 | TRBV19
TGTGCCAGCAGCCAAGGTGTCAGGGGGGGCACCGGGGAGCTGTTTTTT | CASSQGVRGGTGELFF | TRBJ2-2 | NA | NA | TRBV4-2
TGTGCCAGCACGGACAGGGGATTCTATGGCTACACCTTC | CASTDRGFYGYTF | TRBJ1-2 | NA | TRBD1 | TRBV6-5
TGCGCCAGCAGCTACACCTCACAGGGACGGTATGGCTACACCTTC | CASSYTSQGRYGYTF | TRBJ1-2 | NA | NA | TRBV5-1
TGTGCCAGCAGCTTAGGGGGGGTTGGCAGCAATCAGCCCCAGCATTTT | CASSLGGVGSNQPQHF | TRBJ1-5 | NA | NA | TRBV7-8
TGTGCCAGCAGTACCTACAGGGGAAACACCATATATTTT | CASSTYRGNTIYF | TRBJ1-3 | NA | NA | TRBV27
TGCGCCAGCAGTCAATCAGGCGTCTCTGGGGCCAACGTCCTGACTTTC | CASSQSGVSGANVLTF | TRBJ2-6 | NA | NA | TRBV23-1
TGTGCCGGACACACTACAAGCTCCTACAATGAGCAGTTCTTC | CAGHTTSSYNEQFF | TRBJ2-1 | NA | NA | TRBV19
TGTGCCAGCAGACATCTTAGCGGGGGGGCCCGAACCGGGGAGCTGTTTTTT | CASRHLSGGARTGELFF | TRBJ2-2 | once | TRBD2 | TRBV3-1/TRBV3-2
TGCGCCAGCAGCTTGGAAGCAGGCTGGAACGGCTACACCTTC | CASSLEAGWNGYTF | TRBJ1-2 | NA | NA | TRBV5-1
TGTGCCAGCAGCTTGGGACAGAGCAATCAGCCCCAGCATTTT | CASSLGQSNQPQHF | TRBJ1-5 | NA | NA | TRBV5-6
TGTGCCAGCAGCCCAAAAAGACAGGGAGGGGTCTATGGCTACACCTTC | CASSPKRQGGVYGYTF | TRBJ1-2 | NA | TRBD1 | TRBV5-4
TGTGCCAGCACCAGAAGCACAGATACGCAGTATTTT | CASTRSTDTQYF | TRBJ2-3 | few | NA | TRBV12-3/TRBV12-4
TGTGCCAGCAGCGGACTAGTAAACGGGGAGCTGTTTTTT | CASSGLVNGELFF | TRBJ2-2 | NA | TRBD2 | TRBV2
TGTGCCAGCAGTCCCAATCAGCCCCAGCATTTT | CASSPNQPQHF | TRBJ1-5 | NA | NA | TRBV28
TGTGCCAGCTCTATCCCCCCGAGAGAGACCCAGTACTTC | CASSIPPRETQYF | TRBJ2-5 | NA | NA | TRBV7-2
TGTGCCAGCAGCCCCAGTAGTAGCGGGGTTTACGAGCAGTACTTC | CASSPSSSGVYEQYF | TRBJ2-7 | NA | TRBD2 | TRBV7-2